The rows below give T cell receptor beta chains drawn from one sample of a study of blood T cell repertoires in COVID-19. The repertoire was sequenced with immunoSEQ multiplex PCR; TCRdb's copy has only in-frame clones and lacks some. This sample has around 700,000 clones; 80% to 90% occur once, and the top ten carry about 0.26%. The sequenced sample consisted of peripheral blood. Receptors originate from a young woman with acute or convalescent COVID-19. Both conserved end residues are part of each CDR3. Fields, in order: J gene, V gene, clone size, D gene, CDR3 DNA, CDR3 protein. The D gene is left open where the match is weak. Not every row has a clone size; where given, it reads once, few, many or a size class.

TRBJ1-2,TRBV4-1,NA,TRBD1,TGCGCCAGCAGCCAGACAGGGTTTGGAGGGTATGGCTACACCTTC,CASSQTGFGGYGYTF
TRBJ1-2,TRBV15,NA,NA,TGTGCCACCAGCACGCGATGGACAGATGGCTACACCTTC,CATSTRWTDGYTF
TRBJ2-7,TRBV29-1,NA,TRBD1,TGCAGCGTTATACGGGACAGTGCCTACGAGCAGTACTTC,CSVIRDSAYEQYF
TRBJ2-2,TRBV28,NA,NA,TGTGCCAGCAGTTTACCGGGGTCCCCCGGGGAGCTGTTTTTT,CASSLPGSPGELFF
TRBJ1-1,TRBV29-1,NA,NA,TGCGGAGTAGGAGTACCCACTGAAGCTTTCTTT,CGVGVPTEAFF
TRBJ1-5,TRBV18,NA,NA,TGTGCCAGCTCCGAAAACCCAGGGGGCAATCAGCCCCAGCATTTT,CASSENPGGNQPQHF
TRBJ1-4,TRBV6-5,NA,TRBD1,TGTGCCAGCAGTTACGGGACAGCGAGGAATGAAAAACTGTTTTTT,CASSYGTARNEKLFF
TRBJ1-5,TRBV27,NA,NA,TGTGCCAGCAGTTTACTCGGACTTAGCAATCAGCCCCAGCATTTT,CASSLLGLSNQPQHF
TRBJ1-1,TRBV9,NA,NA,TGTGCCAGCAGCGTAGATCCCGGGGTGAACACTGAAGCTTTCTTT,CASSVDPGVNTEAFF
TRBJ2-7,TRBV19,NA,TRBD1,TGTGCCAGTAGTACCGCCGGGACAGGGGCCTACGAGCAGTACTTC,CASSTAGTGAYEQYF
TRBJ1-2,TRBV5-6,NA,TRBD1,TGTGCCAGCACCCAGGACAGGGCGTTTGGCTACACCTTC,CASTQDRAFGYTF
TRBJ2-1,TRBV6-5,NA,TRBD1,TGTGCCAGCAGGGTCCGGGACAGGCCAAATGAGCAGTTCTTC,CASRVRDRPNEQFF
TRBJ2-7,TRBV2,NA,TRBD1,TGTGCCAGCGGGGGACAGGGGCTAAACGAGCAGTACTTC,CASGGQGLNEQYF
TRBJ1-1,TRBV30,NA,TRBD1,TGTGCCTGGAGTCACAGGGGCACTGAAGCTTTCTTT,CAWSHRGTEAFF
TRBJ2-1,TRBV7-2,NA,TRBD2,TGTGCCAGCAGCCTAAGGACTAGGCGGTTCAATGAGCAGTTCTTC,CASSLRTRRFNEQFF
TRBJ1-2,TRBV6-1,NA,NA,TGTGCCAGCAGTGAAGACTGGACAGCGGCGGGCTACACCTTC,CASSEDWTAAGYTF
TRBJ2-7,TRBV4-1,NA,TRBD2,TGCGCCAGCAGCCGAATCCCTGGGACTAGCGGGGGGGCGGAGCAGTACTTC,CASSRIPGTSGGAEQYF
TRBJ2-7,TRBV2,NA,TRBD1,TGTGCCAGCACGCTTCCCGGGACAGCATCCTACGAGCAGTACTTC,CASTLPGTASYEQYF
TRBJ1-2,TRBV4-2,NA,TRBD1,TGTGCCAGCAGCCAAGCCGCGGACAGGGCCTACTATGGCTACACCTTC,CASSQAADRAYYGYTF
TRBJ1-1,TRBV18,NA,NA,TGTGCCAGCTCACCACCGGTTAGGGGGAACACTGAAGCTTTCTTT,CASSPPVRGNTEAFF
TRBJ1-2,TRBV7-9,once,NA,TGTGCCAGCAACGGGACCCCGGGGGGCGTGAGGCATGGCTACACCTTC,CASNGTPGGVRHGYTF
TRBJ1-2,TRBV29-1,NA,NA,TGCAGCCCTAAGGGGTCGGGCTATGGCTACACCTTC,CSPKGSGYGYTF
TRBJ1-2,TRBV4-1,NA,NA,TGCGCCAGCAGCCAAGACCCCCGTGGGGCTGGCTACACCTTC,CASSQDPRGAGYTF
TRBJ1-4,TRBV5-1,NA,TRBD1,TGCGCCAGCAGCAGATCGGGACAGCGTAATGAAAAACTGTTTTTT,CASSRSGQRNEKLFF
TRBJ2-2,TRBV4-1,NA,TRBD1,TGCGCCAGCAGCCCGGGACAGGGAACGAACACCGGGGAGCTGTTTTTT,CASSPGQGTNTGELFF
TRBJ2-1,TRBV7-8,once,TRBD2,TGTGCCAGCAGCCCACGGACTAGCGGGGGGAAGGATGAGCAGTTCTTC,CASSPRTSGGKDEQFF
TRBJ2-7,TRBV4-1,NA,NA,TGCGCCAGCAGCCAAGCCAGTGGCCAAACCACCTACGAGCAGTACTTC,CASSQASGQTTYEQYF
TRBJ2-6,TRBV9,NA,NA,TGTGCCAGCAGCGCCAGAGCGGCACCAAAGTCTGGGGCCAACGTCCTGACTTTC,CASSARAAPKSGANVLTF
TRBJ2-7,TRBV20-1,NA,NA,TGCAGTGCTAGTCCGCCAAGAGTTTTCTACGAGCAGTACTTC,CSASPPRVFYEQYF
TRBJ2-7,TRBV5-1,NA,TRBD1,TGCGCCAGCAGCGCTGGCTACAGGGGGAGTACCTACGAGCAGTACTTC,CASSAGYRGSTYEQYF
TRBJ1-1,TRBV4-2,NA,NA,TGTGCCAGCAGCCGCCCCGGAGCGGGTAACACTGAAGCTTTCTTT,CASSRPGAGNTEAFF
TRBJ2-1,TRBV1,NA,NA,TGCACCAGCAGCCAAGTCAGCGTGGAATACAATGAGCAGTTCTTC,CTSSQVSVEYNEQFF
TRBJ2-7,TRBV4-2,NA,NA,TGTGCCAGCAGCTCCCCGGGATACGAGCAGTACTTC,CASSSPGYEQYF
TRBJ2-1,TRBV19,once,TRBD1,TGTGCCAGTAGTATAGATCGGGACAGGGGATTCAATGAGCAGTTCTTC,CASSIDRDRGFNEQFF
TRBJ1-4,TRBV5-6,NA,NA,TGTGCCAGCAGCCCAGGAATTCGGACAGAAGATGAAAAACTGTTTTTT,CASSPGIRTEDEKLFF
TRBJ1-1,TRBV7-2,NA,NA,TGTGCCAGCAGCTTCGGGCGCCCCCGGACAGTTATGAACACTGAAGCTTTCTTT,CASSFGRPRTVMNTEAFF
TRBJ2-7,TRBV21-1,NA,NA,TGTGCCAGCAGCAAGGGCTTTCACTACGAGCAGTACTTC,CASSKGFHYEQYF
TRBJ1-6,TRBV27,once,TRBD1,TGTGCCAGCAGTTCCGACAGGGTCTATAATTCACCCCTCCACTTT,CASSSDRVYNSPLHF
TRBJ1-1,TRBV6-5,NA,TRBD1,TGTGCCAGCAGCCACAGGACAGGCCGCCTCGAGAAAGCTTTCTTT,CASSHRTGRLEKAFF
TRBJ1-4,TRBV18,once,TRBD1,TGTGCCAGCTCACCACCGACGGGACAGGAGAGTGAAAAACTGTTTTTT,CASSPPTGQESEKLFF
TRBJ1-1,TRBV6-5,NA,NA,TGTGCCAGCAGCTATAACAGGATGAACACTGAAGCTTTCTTT,CASSYNRMNTEAFF
TRBJ1-2,TRBV14,NA,NA,TGTGCCAGCAGCCAAGGGTATCCGAGGAGGGATGGCTACACCTTC,CASSQGYPRRDGYTF
TRBJ2-2,TRBV5-5,NA,NA,TGTGCCAGCAGCTTCTACGGACATGCCTCGAACACCGGGGAGCTGTTTTTT,CASSFYGHASNTGELFF
TRBJ2-7,TRBV19,NA,TRBD1,TGTGCCAGTAGTAAAGTGGACAGGGGTTACGAGCAGTACTTC,CASSKVDRGYEQYF
TRBJ1-2,TRBV2,NA,TRBD1,TGTGCCAGCAGCTTCGACAGGGGGCTCAACTATGGCTACACCTTC,CASSFDRGLNYGYTF
TRBJ1-2,TRBV6-2/TRBV6-3,NA,TRBD1,TGTGCCAGCAGTTACCCTGGGACAGGGAAATTAACGAGTGGCTACACCTTC,CASSYPGTGKLTSGYTF